This T cell receptor beta chain was identified in a study of beta chain features in type 1 diabetes. Regarding the study as a whole: A moderate, significant TCRB CDR3 shortening appeared in type 1 diabetes across four CD4+ subsets.

All of the isolated RNA was reverse transcribed, so expressed TCRB transcripts were sequenced. The method was immunoSEQ multiplex PCR; TCRdb's version includes in-frame clones alone and lacks a portion of them. The repertoire has around 70,000 clones, more than 45% of them found once; the top ten carry roughly 0.65%. This CDR3 is 15 amino acids long. CDR1 is SGDLS and CDR2 is YYNGEE in the germline V gene. V was pared by 4 bases and J by 0 bases, with 11 bases between. This clone was observed a handful of times. The antigen is undetermined. Sequenced material: central memory CD4+ T cells from blood. The V gene is TRBV9, the J gene TRBJ2-1; the D gene is possibly TRBD2 (6 bases). This receptor was identified in a man aged 30 to 45 with type 1 diabetes. The CDR3 here is CASSTGGASYNEQFF. The CDR3 DNA reads TGTGCCAGCAGCACCGGAGGGGCCTCCTACAATGAGCAGTTCTTC.